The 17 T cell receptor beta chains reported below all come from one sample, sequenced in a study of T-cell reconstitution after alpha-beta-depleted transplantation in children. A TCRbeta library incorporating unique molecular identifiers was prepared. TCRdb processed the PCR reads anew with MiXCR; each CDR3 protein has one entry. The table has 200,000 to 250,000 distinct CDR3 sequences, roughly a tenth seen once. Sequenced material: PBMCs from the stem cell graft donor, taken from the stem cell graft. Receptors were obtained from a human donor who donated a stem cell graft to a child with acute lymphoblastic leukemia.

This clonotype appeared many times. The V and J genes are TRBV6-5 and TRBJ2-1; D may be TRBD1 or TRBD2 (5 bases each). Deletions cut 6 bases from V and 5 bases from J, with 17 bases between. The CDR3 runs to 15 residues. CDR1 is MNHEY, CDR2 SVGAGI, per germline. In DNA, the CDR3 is TGTGCCAGCAGCCCAGCGAGGGGTATCCACAATGAGCAGTTCTTC. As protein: CASSPARGIHNEQFF.

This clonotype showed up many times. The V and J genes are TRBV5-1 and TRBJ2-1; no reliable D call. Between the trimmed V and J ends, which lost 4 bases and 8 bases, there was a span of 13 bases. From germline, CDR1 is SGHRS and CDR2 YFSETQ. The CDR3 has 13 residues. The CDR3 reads CASSPRDAYEQFF. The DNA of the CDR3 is TGCGCCAGCAGCCCTAGAGATGCCTATGAGCAGTTCTTC.

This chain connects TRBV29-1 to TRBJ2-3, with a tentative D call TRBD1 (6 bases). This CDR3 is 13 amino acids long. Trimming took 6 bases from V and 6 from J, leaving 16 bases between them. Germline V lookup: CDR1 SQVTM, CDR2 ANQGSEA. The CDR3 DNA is TGCAGCGTAGATACAGGGACATCCGATACGCAGTATTTT. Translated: CSVDTGTSDTQYF.

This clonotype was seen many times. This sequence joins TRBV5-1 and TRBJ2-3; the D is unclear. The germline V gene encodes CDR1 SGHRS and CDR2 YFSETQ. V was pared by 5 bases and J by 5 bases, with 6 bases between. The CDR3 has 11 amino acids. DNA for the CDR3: TGCGCCAGCAGAGAACTAGATACGCAGTATTTT. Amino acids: CASRELDTQYF.

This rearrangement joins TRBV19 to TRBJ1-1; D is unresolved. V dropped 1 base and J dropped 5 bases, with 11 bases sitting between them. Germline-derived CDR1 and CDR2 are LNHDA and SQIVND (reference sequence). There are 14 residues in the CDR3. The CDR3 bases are TGTGCCAGTAGTATAGCGTTCTCGGGGACTGAAGCTTTCTTT. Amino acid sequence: CASSIAFSGTEAFF. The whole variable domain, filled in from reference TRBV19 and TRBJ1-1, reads DGGITQSPKYLFRKEGQNVTLSCEQNLNHDAMYWYRQDPGQGLRLIYYSQIVNDFQKGDIAEGYSVSREKKESFPLTVTSAQKNPTAFYLCASSIAFSGTEAFFGQGTRLTVV.

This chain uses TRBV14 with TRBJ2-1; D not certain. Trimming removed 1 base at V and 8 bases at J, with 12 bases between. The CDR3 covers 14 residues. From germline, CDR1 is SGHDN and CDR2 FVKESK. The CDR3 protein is CASSQVMEGHEQFF. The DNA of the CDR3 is TGTGCCAGCAGCCAAGTAATGGAAGGGCATGAGCAGTTCTTC.

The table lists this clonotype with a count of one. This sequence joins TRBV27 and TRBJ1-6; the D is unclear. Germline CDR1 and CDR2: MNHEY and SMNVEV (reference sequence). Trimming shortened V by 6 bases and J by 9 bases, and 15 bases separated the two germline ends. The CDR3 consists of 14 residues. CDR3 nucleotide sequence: TGTGCCAGCAGCTTAAAGGCGCTTGGTTCACCCCTCCACTTT. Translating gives CASSLKALGSPLHF.

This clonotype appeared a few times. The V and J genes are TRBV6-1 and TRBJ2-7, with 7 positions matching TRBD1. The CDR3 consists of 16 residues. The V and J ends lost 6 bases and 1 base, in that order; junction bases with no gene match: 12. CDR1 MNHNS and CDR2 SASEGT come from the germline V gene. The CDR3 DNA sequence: TGTGCCAGCAGCGACACGCTTGACAGGGTTTCCTACGAGCAGTACTTC. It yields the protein CASSDTLDRVSYEQYF.

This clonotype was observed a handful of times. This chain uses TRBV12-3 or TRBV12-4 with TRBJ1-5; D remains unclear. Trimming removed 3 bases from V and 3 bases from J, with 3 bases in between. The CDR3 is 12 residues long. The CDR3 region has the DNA TGTGCCAGCAGTTTTGCCAATCAGCCCCAGCATTTT. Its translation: CASSFANQPQHF.

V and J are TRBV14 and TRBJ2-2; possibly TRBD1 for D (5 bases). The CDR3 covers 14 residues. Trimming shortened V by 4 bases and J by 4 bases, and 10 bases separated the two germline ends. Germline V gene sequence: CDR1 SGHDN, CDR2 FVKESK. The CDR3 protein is CASSRTRATGELFF. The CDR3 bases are TGTGCCAGCAGCCGGACAAGGGCCACCGGGGAGCTGTTTTTT.

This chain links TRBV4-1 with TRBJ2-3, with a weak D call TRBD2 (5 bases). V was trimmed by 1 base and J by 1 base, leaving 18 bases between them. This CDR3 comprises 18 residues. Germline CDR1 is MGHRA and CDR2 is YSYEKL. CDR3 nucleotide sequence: TGCGCCAGCAGCCAAGGAACCCTAGCTTGGCGGGGCACAGATACGCAGTATTTT. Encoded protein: CASSQGTLAWRGTDTQYF.

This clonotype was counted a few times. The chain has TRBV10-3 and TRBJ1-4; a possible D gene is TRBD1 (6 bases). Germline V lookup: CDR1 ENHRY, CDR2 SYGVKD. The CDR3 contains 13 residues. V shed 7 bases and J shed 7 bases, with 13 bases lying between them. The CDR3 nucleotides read TGTGCCATCAAGGGGGGGCCCAGTGAAAAACTGTTTTTT. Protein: CAIKGGPSEKLFF.

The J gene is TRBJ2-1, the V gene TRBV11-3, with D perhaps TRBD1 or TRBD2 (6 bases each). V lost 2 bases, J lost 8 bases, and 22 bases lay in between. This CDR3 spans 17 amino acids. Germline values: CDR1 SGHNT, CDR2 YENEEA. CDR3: CASSLSGPGASVYEQFF. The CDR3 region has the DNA TGTGCCAGCAGCTTATCGGGGCCGGGGGCCTCGGTGTATGAGCAGTTCTTC.

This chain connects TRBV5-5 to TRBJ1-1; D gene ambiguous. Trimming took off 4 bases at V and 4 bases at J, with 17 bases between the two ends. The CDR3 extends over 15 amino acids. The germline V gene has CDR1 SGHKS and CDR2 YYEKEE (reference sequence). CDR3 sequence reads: CASSGRVGLGTEAFF. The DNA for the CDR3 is TGTGCCAGCAGCGGTCGAGTAGGCCTGGGCACTGAAGCTTTCTTT.

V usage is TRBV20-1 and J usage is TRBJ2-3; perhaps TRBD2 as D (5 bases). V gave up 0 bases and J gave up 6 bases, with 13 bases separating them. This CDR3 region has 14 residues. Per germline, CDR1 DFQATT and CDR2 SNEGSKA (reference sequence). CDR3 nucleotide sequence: TGCAGTGCTAGAGAGGGAGCCACGGGGGATACGCAGTATTTT. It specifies CSAREGATGDTQYF.

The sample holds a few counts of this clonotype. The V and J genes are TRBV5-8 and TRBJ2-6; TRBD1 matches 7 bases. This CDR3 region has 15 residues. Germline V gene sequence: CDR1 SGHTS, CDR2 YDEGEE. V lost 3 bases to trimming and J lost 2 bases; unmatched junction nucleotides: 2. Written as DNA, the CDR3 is TGTGCCAGCAGCTCACAGGGGACTGGGGCCAACGTCCTGACTTTC. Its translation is CASSSQGTGANVLTF.

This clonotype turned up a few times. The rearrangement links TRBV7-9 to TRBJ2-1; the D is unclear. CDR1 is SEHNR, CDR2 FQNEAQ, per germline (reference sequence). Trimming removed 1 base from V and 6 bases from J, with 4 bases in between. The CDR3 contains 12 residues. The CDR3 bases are TGTGCCAGCAGCTTAGGGGTCAATGAGCAGTTCTTC. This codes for CASSLGVNEQFF.